This TCR beta chain was recovered during a study of CD8 T cells in Susac syndrome. Reverse transcription of roughly 0.5 to 1 ug RNA was performed with random hexamers. One entry per CDR3 protein results from TCRdb running MiXCR on the immunoSEQ multiplex PCR reads. The sample includes about 400,000 distinct CDR3 sequences, about 85% of them seen just once. This clonotype has a single count. Germline V gene data show CDR1 as SGHNT and CDR2 as YYREEE (reference sequence). The CDR3 covers 14 residues. V was clipped by 7 bases and J by 5 bases; unmatched bases: 4. Both CD4+ and CD8+ T cells were negatively isolated, and TEMRA cells underwent FACS enrichment.

This chain uses TRBV5-4 with TRBJ2-2; 11 bases agree with TRBD2. The sample taken for sequencing was CD8+ T cells from PBMCs. The TCR originated in a human donor with multiple sclerosis. CDR3 amino acids: CASRTSGSTGELFF. For the CDR3, the DNA is TGTGCCAGCCGCACTAGCGGGAGTACCGGGGAGCTGTTTTTT.